The 22 T cell receptor beta chains in this list originate from one sample, sequenced in a study of T cells in localized non-small cell lung cancer. The data were produced by immunoSEQ multiplex PCR, yet TCRdb's version contains in-frame clones alone and is incomplete. The sample yields roughly 13,000 clones, 75% to 90% seen once. This sample comprised peripheral blood, obtained before any cancer treatment. All receptors derive from a male donor at least 60 years old with stage I squamous cell lung carcinoma.

The CDR3 loop reads CASSLDSLSSYNEQFF. The CDR3 nucleotides are TGTGCCAGTAGTCTGGACAGTCTGAGCTCCTACAATGAGCAGTTCTTC. The J gene is TRBJ2-1, the V gene TRBV19, with a weak D call TRBD1 (6 bases). Trimming pared 5 bases from V and 0 bases from J, leaving 14 bases between. The CDR3 has 16 residues. The germline V gene encodes CDR1 LNHDA and CDR2 SQIVND (reference sequence).

This clone was observed a few times. The chain has TRBV30 and TRBJ1-1; D is unclear. Germline V gene lookup returns CDR1 GTSNPN and CDR2 SVGIG (reference sequence). There are 13 residues in the CDR3. V dropped 5 bases and J dropped 1 base, with 11 bases sitting between them. In nucleotides, the CDR3 is TGTGCCTGGGACTCATTAGGGAACACTGAAGCTTTCTTT. The encoded protein is CAWDSLGNTEAFF.

The chain combines TRBV11-2 with TRBJ2-5; D gene unclear. CDR1 is SGHAT and CDR2 is FQNNGV in the germline V gene. Trimming cost V 0 bases and J 1 base, with 6 bases left between them. The CDR3 loop spans 14 amino acids. The CDR3 spells CASSLDSFQETQYF. The CDR3 nucleotides read TGTGCCAGCAGCTTAGATTCGTTCCAAGAGACCCAGTACTTC.

The chain combines TRBV28 with TRBJ2-7; perhaps TRBD1 as D (6 bases). This CDR3 spans 13 amino acids. Trimming stripped 7 bases from V and 3 bases from J, with 13 bases between. CDR1 and CDR2 (germline): MDHEN, SYDVKM. CDR3 nucleotide sequence: TGTGCCAGCACCCTGTACAGGGACTACGAGCAGTACTTC. Protein sequence: CASTLYRDYEQYF.

This clone was seen a few times. The rearrangement links TRBV10-3 to TRBJ2-2, with D perhaps matching TRBD1 (6 bases). CDR3 length equals 15 residues. V shed 4 bases and J shed 3 bases, with 12 bases lying between them. Per germline, CDR1 ENHRY and CDR2 SYGVKD. This CDR3 reads CAISGRDKYTGELFF. The CDR3 nucleotides read TGTGCCATCAGTGGCCGGGACAAGTACACCGGGGAGCTGTTTTTT.

CDR3 DNA sequence: TGTGCCAGCAGTTTAACTAGCGGGCCGTACGAGCAGTACTTC. Translating gives CASSLTSGPYEQYF. The rearrangement uses TRBV2 and TRBJ2-7, with TRBD2 identical over 9 bases. Germline V gene data show CDR1 as SNHLY and CDR2 as FYNNEI. This CDR3 has 14 amino acids. Trimming took 5 bases from V and 4 from J; bases not matched to a gene: 6.

The V and J genes are TRBV29-1 and TRBJ2-1; D ambiguous. V was pared by 0 bases and J by 0 bases, with 12 bases between. CDR1 and CDR2 from the germline V gene are SQVTM and ANQGSEA. There are 16 residues in the CDR3. In DNA form, the CDR3 reads TGCAGCGTTGAAGATCTGCGCAGAAGCTCCTACAATGAGCAGTTCTTC. Translated: CSVEDLRRSSYNEQFF.

CDR3 sequence: CASSLVTSGDTQYF. As DNA, the CDR3 is TGTGCCAGCAGCTTAGTCACTAGCGGAGATACGCAGTATTTT. The chain carries TRBV7-9 and TRBJ2-3; 8 bases map to TRBD2. The CDR3 is made up of 14 amino acids. Germline CDR1 is SEHNR and CDR2 is FQNEAQ (reference sequence). After removal of 1 base from V and 5 bases from J, the junction contained 2 bases not matched to a gene. Looking up the rest from reference TRBV7-9 and TRBJ2-3 gives the full variable domain: DTGVSQNPRHKITKRGQNVTFRCDPISEHNRLYWYRQTLGQGPEFLTYFQNEAQLEKSRLLSDRFSAERPKGSFSTLEIQRTEQGDSAMYLCASSLVTSGDTQYFGPGTRLTVL.

The chain uses TRBV27 and TRBJ1-1, with 7 bases fitting TRBD1. Germline V CDR1 and CDR2: MNHEY, SMNVEV (reference sequence). V gave up 3 bases and J gave up 1 base; unmatched junction bases: 5. The CDR3 is made up of 15 amino acids. CDR3 protein: CASSFTQGGNTEAFF. In DNA form, the CDR3 reads TGTGCCAGCAGTTTCACGCAGGGGGGGAACACTGAAGCTTTCTTT.

This chain connects TRBV5-1 to TRBJ2-2; 12 bases are shared with TRBD2. CDR3 length equals 16 residues. With 6 bases clipped from V and 2 bases from J, the junction kept 5 bases outside the gene matches. CDR1 and CDR2 (germline): SGHRS, YFSETQ. As DNA, the CDR3 is TGCGCCAGCACCCTGGGACTAGCGGGCAACACCGGGGAGCTGTTTTTT. This codes for CASTLGLAGNTGELFF.

V and J are TRBV10-3 and TRBJ2-1, with D perhaps TRBD1 (5 bases). This CDR3 is built from 14 residues. CDR1 is ENHRY and CDR2 is SYGVKD in the germline V gene. V lost 6 bases to trimming and J lost 4 bases, with 13 bases between them. The CDR3 region is CAIRGLTLYNEQFF. The DNA for the CDR3 is TGTGCCATCAGGGGGCTAACTTTGTACAATGAGCAGTTCTTC.

The V and J genes are TRBV7-3 and TRBJ2-1, with 7 nucleotides matching TRBD2. Germline trimming cut 4 bases from V and 6 bases from J; bases unmatched to any gene: 9. The CDR3 has 15 residues. The V gene's germline CDR1 is SGHTA and CDR2 FQGTGA. CDR3 nucleotides: TGTGCCAGCAGCTCACACCCCCTAGCGGCCAATGAGCAGTTCTTC. Amino acids: CASSSHPLAANEQFF.

This clone was recorded once. This chain links TRBV5-1 with TRBJ2-1, with no clear D. CDR3 length: 13 residues. Per the germline V gene, CDR1 is SGHRS and CDR2 is YFSETQ. Between the trimmed V and J ends, which lost 0 bases and 3 bases, there was a span of 4 bases. The CDR3 DNA is TGCGCCAGCAGCTTGGGCAGCTACAATGAGCAGTTCTTC. Its translation is CASSLGSYNEQFF.

The chain combines TRBV5-6 with TRBJ2-5; 7 bases match TRBD2. The closer fit of TRBJ2-7 to the DNA end suggests the J call may be wrong. The V gene's germline CDR1 is SGHDT and CDR2 YYEEEE. This CDR3 comprises 15 residues. In nucleotides, the CDR3 is TGTGCCAGCAGCTTGAAGGCGGGAGCTTCCGTCGAGCAGTACTTC. Its protein is CASSLKAGASVEQYF.

The V and J genes are TRBV10-3 and TRBJ2-7, with TRBD2 matching over 7 bases. The CDR3 length is 12 residues. V shed 8 bases and J 7 bases; nucleotides not matched to a gene: 8. Germline V gene data show CDR1 as ENHRY and CDR2 as SYGVKD. CDR3 residues: CAIGGVRREQYF. The CDR3 coding sequence is TGTGCCATCGGGGGGGTGAGGAGAGAGCAGTACTTC.

This CDR3 reads CASSSRSMNTEAFF. CDR3 DNA: TGTGCCAGCAGCAGCAGGAGTATGAACACTGAAGCTTTCTTT. The chain carries TRBV5-4 and TRBJ1-1; D not resolved. With 4 bases removed from V and 0 bases from J, the gap between germline ends came to 10 bases. CDR1 and CDR2 from the germline V gene are SGHNT and YYREEE (reference sequence). CDR3 length equals 14 residues.

J is TRBJ2-1 and V is TRBV4-2; 7 bases fit TRBD2. The V gene's germline CDR1 is LGHNA and CDR2 YNFKEQ. CDR3 length equals 16 residues. Trimming took 4 bases from V and 4 from J; bases not matched to a gene: 10. The CDR3 here is CASSPPGSGTYNEQFF. In DNA form, the CDR3 reads TGTGCCAGCAGCCCTCCGGGGAGCGGGACGTACAATGAGCAGTTCTTC.

The chain uses TRBV18 and TRBJ1-2; no clear D. The CDR3 is 17 residues long. CDR1 and CDR2 from the germline V gene are KGHSH and LQKENI. V dropped 0 bases and J dropped 0 bases, with 14 bases sitting between them. This CDR3 reads CASSPPGQAGSNYGYTF. The CDR3 DNA sequence: TGTGCCAGCTCACCACCCGGGCAGGCGGGGTCTAACTATGGCTACACCTTC. Supplemented by reference TRBV18 and TRBJ1-2, the full variable domain reads NAGVMQNPRHLVRRRGQEARLRCSPMKGHSHVYWYRQLPEEGLKFMVYLQKENIIDESGMPKERFSAEFPKEGPSILRIQQVVRGDSAAYFCASSPPGQAGSNYGYTFGSGTRLTVV.

The chain's CDR3 is CASSLAHRQGARGYTF. CDR3 nucleotides: TGTGCCAGCAGCTTGGCCCATAGACAGGGGGCTCGAGGCTACACCTTC. The chain is built from TRBV5-4 and TRBJ1-2; TRBD1 matches 10 bases. The V segment lost 0 bases and the J segment 8 bases; nucleotides outside the gene matches: 10. Germline V lookup: CDR1 SGHNT, CDR2 YYREEE (reference sequence). The CDR3 covers 16 residues.

The CDR3 protein is CASSNRTGAEQFF. The CDR3 DNA reads as TGTGCCAGCAGCAACCGTACAGGGGCTGAGCAGTTCTTC. The chain links TRBV7-3 to TRBJ2-1; the match to TRBD1 covers 7 bases. J lost 9 bases, V lost 5 bases, and 7 bases had no gene match. The CDR3 consists of 13 residues. The germline V gene has CDR1 SGHTA and CDR2 FQGTGA.

This clone was seen a single time. The chain links TRBV14 to TRBJ1-2; the D is unclear. Germline V gene data show CDR1 as SGHDN and CDR2 as FVKESK. The V gene lost 0 bases and the J gene lost 3 bases, with 14 bases spanning the gap. CDR3 length equals 16 residues. The CDR3 nucleotides are TGTGCCAGCAGCCAAGATTCAAGAAAAACGTACTATGGCTACACCTTC. It translates to CASSQDSRKTYYGYTF.

The rearrangement joins TRBV7-9 to TRBJ2-1; D gene ambiguous. The CDR3 sequence is 13 residues long. Germline CDR1 reads SEHNR; CDR2 reads FQNEAQ (reference sequence). Between the trimmed V and J ends, which lost 0 bases and 8 bases, there was a span of 8 bases. The CDR3 DNA reads TGTGCCAGCAGCTTAGCTAGGCTCGATGAGCAGTTCTTC. Its protein product is CASSLARLDEQFF.